This is a list of T cell receptor beta chains from one sample in a study of Ad26.COV2.S vaccination and SARS-CoV-2 variants. The table came from immunoSEQ multiplex PCR; TCRdb's copy has only in-frame clones and leaves some out. The sample comprises 300,000 to 350,000 clones, approximately 87% of which are singletons, and 5.5% rests with the top ten. The material sequenced was peripheral blood, taken in a trial of Ad26.COV2.S vaccine versus placebo. These TCRs come from a person aged 18-60 years who received the Ad26.COV2.S COVID-19 vaccine or a placebo. The CDR3 runs from the conserved cysteine through the conserved F or W. D genes are given only for firm matches. Expanded clones are given a class, and other clones once, few, many or no size at all.

J: TRBJ2-2
V: TRBV5-1
size: NA
D: TRBD1
CDR3: CASSLRNRPGGLHTGELFF
DNA: TGCGCCAGCAGCTTACGAAACAGACCAGGGGGTCTACACACCGGGGAGCTGTTTTTT

J: TRBJ1-5
V: TRBV11-2
size: few
D: TRBD1
CDR3: CASSRGQGVFNQPQHF
DNA: TGTGCCAGCAGCCGAGGGCAGGGGGTTTTCAATCAGCCCCAGCATTTT

J: TRBJ2-2
V: TRBV6-2/TRBV6-3
size: NA
D: NA
CDR3: CASSYGGDTGELFF
DNA: TGTGCCAGCAGTTACGGAGGAGACACCGGGGAGCTGTTTTTT

J: TRBJ2-7
V: TRBV3-1/TRBV3-2
size: NA
D: NA
CDR3: CASSQNYEQYF
DNA: TGTGCCAGCAGCCAAAACTACGAGCAGTACTTC

J: TRBJ1-2
V: TRBV4-3
size: NA
D: NA
CDR3: CASSQGAHTGPFGYGYTF
DNA: TGCGCCAGCAGCCAAGGGGCCCACACAGGGCCCTTTGGGTATGGCTACACCTTC

J: TRBJ1-6
V: TRBV27
size: NA
D: NA
CDR3: CASSPGTYNSPLHF
DNA: TGTGCCAGCAGTCCCGGGACTTATAATTCACCCCTCCACTTT

J: TRBJ1-2
V: TRBV4-1
size: NA
D: NA
CDR3: CASSQLQGNYGYTF
DNA: TGCGCCAGCAGCCAACTACAGGGAAACTATGGCTACACCTTC

J: TRBJ2-3
V: TRBV5-1
size: NA
D: TRBD2
CDR3: CASSPGLAGDEGRGDTQYF
DNA: TGCGCCAGCAGCCCCGGACTAGCGGGGGACGAGGGGCGTGGAGATACGCAGTATTTT

J: TRBJ1-1
V: TRBV7-9
size: once
D: NA
CDR3: CASSLAGTEAFF
DNA: TGTGCCAGCAGCTTAGCTGGAACTGAAGCTTTCTTT

J: TRBJ2-2
V: TRBV11-3
size: once
D: NA
CDR3: CASSLDRANTGELFF
DNA: TGTGCCAGCAGCCTCGACAGAGCGAACACCGGGGAGCTGTTTTTT

J: TRBJ1-4
V: TRBV4-3
size: NA
D: TRBD1
CDR3: CASSQVGQDNEKLFF
DNA: TGCGCCAGCAGCCAAGTGGGACAGGATAATGAAAAACTGTTTTTT

J: TRBJ1-1
V: TRBV6-5
size: NA
D: NA
CDR3: CASSLQGFGSFF
DNA: TGTGCCAGCAGCCTACAGGGTTTTGGCTCTTTCTTT

J: TRBJ1-1
V: TRBV11-1
size: once
D: NA
CDR3: CASSLALDSMNTEAFF
DNA: TGTGCCAGCAGCTTAGCCCTAGACAGCATGAACACTGAAGCTTTCTTT

J: TRBJ2-1
V: TRBV5-1
size: NA
D: TRBD2
CDR3: CASSWGLAGRYEQFF
DNA: TGCGCCAGCAGCTGGGGACTAGCGGGACGGTATGAGCAGTTCTTC

J: TRBJ1-1
V: TRBV10-3
size: NA
D: NA
CDR3: CAISEGTNTEAFF
DNA: TGTGCCATCAGTGAGGGTACGAACACTGAAGCTTTCTTT

J: TRBJ1-1
V: TRBV9
size: once
D: NA
CDR3: CASSPGTEAFF
DNA: TGTGCCAGCAGCCCCGGCACTGAAGCTTTCTTT

J: TRBJ2-7
V: TRBV2
size: NA
D: TRBD1
CDR3: CASSGQGPLYEQYF
DNA: TGTGCCAGCAGCGGACAGGGTCCTCTCTACGAGCAGTACTTC

J: TRBJ1-1
V: TRBV6-5
size: NA
D: NA
CDR3: CASSPVEGQTEAFF
DNA: TGTGCCAGCAGCCCGGTGGAGGGACAAACTGAAGCTTTCTTT

J: TRBJ2-5
V: TRBV7-9
size: NA
D: TRBD2
CDR3: CASGTSEAGETQYF
DNA: TGTGCCAGTGGGACTAGCGAGGCTGGGGAGACCCAGTACTTC

J: TRBJ2-2
V: TRBV28
size: NA
D: TRBD2
CDR3: CASIRSGTSGSPGTGELFF
DNA: TGTGCCAGCATCAGATCCGGGACTAGCGGGAGTCCGGGCACCGGGGAGCTGTTTTTT

J: TRBJ1-1
V: TRBV4-1
size: NA
D: NA
CDR3: CASSSFSVNTEAFF
DNA: TGCGCCAGCAGCTCCTTTAGCGTGAACACTGAAGCTTTCTTT

J: TRBJ2-7
V: TRBV6-1
size: NA
D: TRBD1
CDR3: CASSDGTAYEQYF
DNA: TGTGCCAGCAGTGACGGGACAGCCTACGAGCAGTACTTC

J: TRBJ2-1
V: TRBV6-2/TRBV6-3
size: NA
D: NA
CDR3: CASSYPDEQFF
DNA: TGTGCCAGCAGTTACCCCGATGAGCAGTTCTTC

J: TRBJ2-7
V: TRBV3-1/TRBV3-2
size: NA
D: TRBD1
CDR3: CASSQLDRGRIYEQYF
DNA: TGTGCCAGCAGCCAACTAGACAGGGGTCGTATCTACGAGCAGTACTTC

J: TRBJ2-5
V: TRBV7-8
size: NA
D: NA
CDR3: CASSFQWGEETQYF
DNA: TGTGCCAGCAGCTTTCAATGGGGCGAAGAGACCCAGTACTTC

J: TRBJ2-6
V: TRBV5-8
size: NA
D: NA
CDR3: CASSSGRHSGANVLTF
DNA: TGTGCCAGCAGCTCGGGACGGCACTCTGGGGCCAACGTCCTGACTTTC

J: TRBJ2-2
V: TRBV6-5
size: NA
D: NA
CDR3: CASSYLHESNTGELFF
DNA: TGTGCCAGCAGTTACTTACACGAGAGTAACACCGGGGAGCTGTTTTTT

J: TRBJ1-4
V: TRBV7-2
size: NA
D: TRBD1
CDR3: CASSFLPGQGNEKLFF
DNA: TGTGCCAGCAGCTTTTTACCGGGACAGGGGAATGAAAAACTGTTTTTT

J: TRBJ2-2
V: TRBV7-9
size: NA
D: TRBD1
CDR3: CASSPQGVFGELFF
DNA: TGTGCCAGCAGCCCCCAGGGGGTTTTTGGGGAGCTGTTTTTT

J: TRBJ1-1
V: TRBV7-2
size: NA
D: NA
CDR3: CASSIQQGNTEAFF
DNA: TGTGCCAGCAGCATACAACAGGGGAACACTGAAGCTTTCTTT

J: TRBJ1-2
V: TRBV5-8
size: NA
D: NA
CDR3: CASSSPRQASPYGYTF
DNA: TGTGCCAGCAGCTCCCCTCGACAGGCCTCCCCCTATGGCTACACCTTC

J: TRBJ1-2
V: TRBV7-9
size: NA
D: NA
CDR3: CASSLGWDEANYGYTF
DNA: TGTGCCAGCAGCTTAGGTTGGGACGAGGCGAACTATGGCTACACCTTC

J: TRBJ2-5
V: TRBV19
size: NA
D: NA
CDR3: CASSIAGFDLETQYF
DNA: TGTGCCAGTAGTATAGCGGGCTTCGATCTGGAGACCCAGTACTTC

J: TRBJ2-5
V: TRBV7-6
size: NA
D: TRBD1
CDR3: CASSPGDSYQETQYF
DNA: TGTGCCAGCAGCCCTGGGGACAGTTACCAAGAGACCCAGTACTTC

J: TRBJ2-7
V: TRBV6-2/TRBV6-3
size: NA
D: TRBD1
CDR3: CASSFSTGYSLF
DNA: TGTGCCAGCAGTTTTTCGACAGGGTACTCCCTCTTC

J: TRBJ2-5
V: TRBV5-4
size: NA
D: TRBD2
CDR3: CASMREGVQETQYF
DNA: TGTGCCAGCATGCGGGAGGGTGTGCAAGAGACCCAGTACTTC

J: TRBJ1-5
V: TRBV21-1
size: NA
D: NA
CDR3: CARTDRRRAGGAQHF
DNA: TGTGCCAGGACAGATAGACGGCGAGCCGGGGGGGCCCAGCATTTT

J: TRBJ2-1
V: TRBV5-4
size: NA
D: NA
CDR3: CASSLISGKAEQFF
DNA: TGTGCCAGCAGCTTGATTTCCGGGAAGGCTGAGCAGTTCTTC

J: TRBJ1-1
V: TRBV19
size: NA
D: NA
CDR3: CASSARAQGTEAFF
DNA: TGTGCCAGTTCTGCCAGGGCCCAGGGGACTGAAGCTTTCTTT

J: TRBJ2-3
V: TRBV19
size: NA
D: NA
CDR3: CASSPRQGVADTQYF
DNA: TGTGCCAGTAGTCCCCGGCAGGGAGTAGCAGATACGCAGTATTTT

J: TRBJ2-2
V: TRBV27
size: NA
D: NA
CDR3: CASSLGPLGPGELFF
DNA: TGTGCCAGCAGTTTAGGTCCCCTAGGCCCCGGGGAGCTGTTTTTT

J: TRBJ2-3
V: TRBV3-1/TRBV3-2
size: once
D: NA
CDR3: CASSHSRADTQYF
DNA: TGTGCCAGCAGCCATAGCAGAGCAGATACGCAGTATTTT

J: TRBJ1-6
V: TRBV28
size: NA
D: NA
CDR3: CASSLDPGVDSPLHF
DNA: TGTGCCAGCAGTTTAGATCCGGGGGTTGATTCACCCCTCCACTTT

J: TRBJ2-3
V: TRBV19
size: NA
D: TRBD1
CDR3: CASSARGGEDTQYF
DNA: TGTGCCAGTAGTGCCCGAGGGGGCGAAGATACGCAGTATTTT

J: TRBJ2-2
V: TRBV2
size: once
D: NA
CDR3: CASTRNGNTGELFF
DNA: TGTGCCAGCACAAGGAACGGGAACACCGGGGAGCTGTTTTTT

J: TRBJ2-5
V: TRBV6-1
size: NA
D: NA
CDR3: CASSFKETQYF
DNA: TGTGCCAGCAGTTTCAAAGAGACCCAGTACTTC

J: TRBJ2-5
V: TRBV5-4
size: NA
D: NA
CDR3: CASSLPQETQYF
DNA: TGTGCCAGCAGCTTGCCACAAGAGACCCAGTACTTC

J: TRBJ2-4
V: TRBV27
size: NA
D: NA
CDR3: CASSSVTWDNKNIQYF
DNA: TGTGCCAGCAGTTCGGTTACGTGGGACAACAAAAACATTCAGTACTTC

J: TRBJ2-7
V: TRBV19
size: NA
D: TRBD1
CDR3: CASSSRQGMGDEQYF
DNA: TGTGCCAGTAGTAGCCGACAGGGGATGGGCGACGAGCAGTACTTC

J: TRBJ2-6
V: TRBV27
size: NA
D: NA
CDR3: CASSQSPRVPGANVLTF
DNA: TGTGCCAGCAGTCAAAGCCCCAGGGTTCCTGGGGCCAACGTCCTGACTTTC

J: TRBJ1-4
V: TRBV6-1
size: NA
D: NA
CDR3: CASSDVRSEKLFF
DNA: TGTGCCAGCAGTGACGTACGCAGCGAAAAACTGTTTTTT

J: TRBJ1-2
V: TRBV4-2
size: NA
D: TRBD1
CDR3: CASSRWTGHGYTF
DNA: TGTGCCAGCAGCCGTTGGACAGGGCATGGCTACACCTTC

J: TRBJ1-1
V: TRBV2
size: NA
D: NA
CDR3: CASRTPSGANTEAFF
DNA: TGTGCCAGCAGGACCCCATCAGGGGCCAACACTGAAGCTTTCTTT

J: TRBJ2-3
V: TRBV5-1
size: NA
D: NA
CDR3: CASSLDSVLSDTQYF
DNA: TGCGCCAGCAGCTTGGATAGCGTACTTTCAGATACGCAGTATTTT

J: TRBJ1-1
V: TRBV4-3
size: NA
D: NA
CDR3: CASSQGKGGYTEAFF
DNA: TGCGCCAGCAGCCAAGGTAAAGGGGGATACACTGAAGCTTTCTTT

J: TRBJ1-1
V: TRBV19
size: NA
D: NA
CDR3: CATSPGLLTEAFF
DNA: TGTGCCACCTCACCGGGATTACTCACTGAAGCTTTCTTT

J: TRBJ1-1
V: TRBV11-2
size: NA
D: NA
CDR3: CASREGVNTEAFF
DNA: TGTGCCAGCAGGGAAGGAGTGAACACTGAAGCTTTCTTT

J: TRBJ2-1
V: TRBV18
size: NA
D: TRBD2
CDR3: CASSPWDSGGGNEQFF
DNA: TGTGCCAGCTCACCTTGGGACTCCGGCGGGGGCAATGAGCAGTTCTTC